The clone carrying this TCR beta chain was counted ten times or more. Its antigen is as yet unknown. These data come from a study of T-cell reconstitution after alpha-beta-depleted transplantation in children. Findings and caveats of the study: Recipient T cells and thymic progenitors that survived gave rise to the high TCRbeta diversity observed at day 60 in some patients. Diversity and T-cell counts at one year after transplant derived mostly from new T cells. It was reported that alpha-beta T cells came from several hundred expanded graft clones (about two months after transplant).

Construction of the TCRbeta library involved unique molecular identifiers. TCRdb re-called the PCR reads through MiXCR, storing one row per CDR3 protein. The profile shows about 290,000 distinct CDR3 sequences, about a tenth of them singletons. Per germline, CDR1 LNHNV and CDR2 YYDKDF (reference sequence). The CDR3 contains 13 residues. Trimming left V 1 base short and J 3 bases short, with 4 bases between. The sequence was obtained from a boy less than two years old with acute myeloid leukemia, due to receive a stem cell transplant. The sequencing here drew on PBMCs, taken before TCRalphabeta/CD19-depleted stem cell transplant. This chain uses TRBV15 with TRBJ2-1; D unresolved. CDR3 nucleotides: TGTGCCACCAGCAGAGGACTCTACAATGAGCAGTTCTTC. Translation gives CATSRGLYNEQFF. Combining the CDR3 with reference TRBV15 and TRBJ2-1 gives the whole variable domain DAMVIQNPRYQVTQFGKPVTLSCSQTLNHNVMYWYQQKSSQAPKLLFHYYDKDFNNEADTPDNFQSRRPNTSFCFLDIRSPGLGDTAMYLCATSRGLYNEQFFGPGTRLTVL.